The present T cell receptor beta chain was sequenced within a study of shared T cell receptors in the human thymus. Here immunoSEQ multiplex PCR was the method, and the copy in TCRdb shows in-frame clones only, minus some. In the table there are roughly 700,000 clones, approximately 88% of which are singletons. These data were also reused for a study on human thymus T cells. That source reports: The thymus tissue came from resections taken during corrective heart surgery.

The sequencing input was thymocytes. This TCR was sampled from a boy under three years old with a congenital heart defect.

The CDR3 DNA follows: TGCGCCAGCAGCCAGAAGACTAGCGGGAGGGGCGGTACCGGGGAGCTGTTTTTT. Protein: CASSQKTSGRGGTGELFF. The rearrangement joins TRBV4-1 to TRBJ2-2; 14 bases are a match to TRBD2. V shed 3 bases and J 5 bases; nucleotides not matched to a gene: 8. CDR3 size: 18 residues. Germline assignment: CDR1 MGHRA and CDR2 YSYEKL.